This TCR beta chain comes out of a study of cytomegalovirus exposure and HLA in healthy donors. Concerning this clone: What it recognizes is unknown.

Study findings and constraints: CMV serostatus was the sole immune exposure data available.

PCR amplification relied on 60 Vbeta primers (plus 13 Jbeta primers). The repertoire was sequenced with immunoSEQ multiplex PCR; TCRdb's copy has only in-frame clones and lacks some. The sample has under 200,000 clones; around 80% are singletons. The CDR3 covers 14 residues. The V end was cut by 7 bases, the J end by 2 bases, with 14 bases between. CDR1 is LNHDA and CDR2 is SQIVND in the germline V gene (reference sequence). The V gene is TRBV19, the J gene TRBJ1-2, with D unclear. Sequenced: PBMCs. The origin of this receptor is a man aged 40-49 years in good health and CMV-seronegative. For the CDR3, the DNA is TGTGCCAGTAAGGAAAGGGAGGCCAACTATGGCTACACCTTC. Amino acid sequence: CASKEREANYGYTF.